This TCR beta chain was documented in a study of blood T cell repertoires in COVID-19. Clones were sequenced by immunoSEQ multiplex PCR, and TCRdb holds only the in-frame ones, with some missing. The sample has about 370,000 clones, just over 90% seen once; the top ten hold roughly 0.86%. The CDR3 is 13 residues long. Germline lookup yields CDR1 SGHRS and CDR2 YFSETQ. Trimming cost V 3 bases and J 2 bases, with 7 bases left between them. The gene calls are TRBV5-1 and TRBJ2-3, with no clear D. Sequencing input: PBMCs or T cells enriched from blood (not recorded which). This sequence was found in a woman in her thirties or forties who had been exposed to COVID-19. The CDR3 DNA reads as TGCGCCAGCAGCTACCAGGTCACAGATACGCAGTATTTT. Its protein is CASSYQVTDTQYF. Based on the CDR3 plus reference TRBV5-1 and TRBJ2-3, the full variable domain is KAGVTQTPRYLIKTRGQQVTLSCSPISGHRSVSWYQQTPGQGLQFLFEYFSETQRNKGNFPGRFSGRQFSNSRSEMNVSTLELGDSALYLCASSYQVTDTQYFGPGTRLTVL.